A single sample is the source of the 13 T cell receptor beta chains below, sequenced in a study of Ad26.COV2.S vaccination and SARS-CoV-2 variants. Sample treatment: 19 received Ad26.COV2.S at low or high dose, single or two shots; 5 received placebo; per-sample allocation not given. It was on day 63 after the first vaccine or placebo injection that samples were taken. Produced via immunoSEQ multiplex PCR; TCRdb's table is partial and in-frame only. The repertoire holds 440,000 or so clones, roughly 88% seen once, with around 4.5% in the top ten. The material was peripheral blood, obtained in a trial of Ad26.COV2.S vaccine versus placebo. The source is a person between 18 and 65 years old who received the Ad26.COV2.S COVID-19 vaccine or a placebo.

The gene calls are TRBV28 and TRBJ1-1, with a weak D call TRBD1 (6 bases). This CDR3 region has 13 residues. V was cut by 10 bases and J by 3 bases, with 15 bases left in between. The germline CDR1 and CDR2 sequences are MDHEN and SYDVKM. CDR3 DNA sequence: TGTGCCACGATCACAGGGTCGGACACTGAAGCTTTCTTT. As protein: CATITGSDTEAFF.

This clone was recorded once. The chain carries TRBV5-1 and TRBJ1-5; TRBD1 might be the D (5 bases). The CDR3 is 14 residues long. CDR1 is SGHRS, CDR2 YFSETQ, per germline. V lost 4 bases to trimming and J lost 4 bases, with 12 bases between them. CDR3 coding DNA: TGCGCCAGCAGCCCAATGGGGGTTAATCAGCCCCAGCATTTT. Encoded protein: CASSPMGVNQPQHF. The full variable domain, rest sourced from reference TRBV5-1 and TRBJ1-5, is KAGVTQTPRYLIKTRGQQVTLSCSPISGHRSVSWYQQTPGQGLQFLFEYFSETQRNKGNFPGRFSGRQFSNSRSEMNVSTLELGDSALYLCASSPMGVNQPQHFGDGTRLSIL.

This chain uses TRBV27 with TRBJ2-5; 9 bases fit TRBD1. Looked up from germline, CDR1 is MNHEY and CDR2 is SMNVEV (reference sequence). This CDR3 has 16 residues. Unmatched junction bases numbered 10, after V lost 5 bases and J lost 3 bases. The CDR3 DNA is TGTGCCAGCAGTATCACTCTCAGACAGGGGGAAGAGACCCAGTACTTC. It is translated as CASSITLRQGEETQYF.

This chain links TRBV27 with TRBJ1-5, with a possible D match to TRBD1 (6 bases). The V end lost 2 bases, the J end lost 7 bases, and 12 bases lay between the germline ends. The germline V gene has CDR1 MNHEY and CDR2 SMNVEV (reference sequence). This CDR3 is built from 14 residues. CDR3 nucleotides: TGTGCCAGCAGTTTAAACAGGGAGGGCCAGCCCCAGCATTTT. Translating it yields CASSLNREGQPQHF.

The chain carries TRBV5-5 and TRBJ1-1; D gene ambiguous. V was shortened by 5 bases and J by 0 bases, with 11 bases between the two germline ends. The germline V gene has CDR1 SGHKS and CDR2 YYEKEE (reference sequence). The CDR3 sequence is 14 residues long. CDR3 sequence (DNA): TGTGCCAGCAGGACGGGGAATATGAACACTGAAGCTTTCTTT. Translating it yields CASRTGNMNTEAFF.

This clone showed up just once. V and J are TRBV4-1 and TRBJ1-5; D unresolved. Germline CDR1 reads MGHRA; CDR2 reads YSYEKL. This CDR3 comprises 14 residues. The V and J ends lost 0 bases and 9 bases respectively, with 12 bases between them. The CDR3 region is CASSQDLRSWPQHF. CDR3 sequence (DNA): TGCGCCAGCAGCCAAGATCTTAGGTCCTGGCCCCAGCATTTT.

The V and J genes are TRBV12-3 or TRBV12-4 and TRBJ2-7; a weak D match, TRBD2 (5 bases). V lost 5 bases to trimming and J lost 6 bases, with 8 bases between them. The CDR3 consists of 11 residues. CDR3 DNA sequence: TGTGCCAGCAGTCGGACTCTCGAGCAGTACTTC. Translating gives CASSRTLEQYF.

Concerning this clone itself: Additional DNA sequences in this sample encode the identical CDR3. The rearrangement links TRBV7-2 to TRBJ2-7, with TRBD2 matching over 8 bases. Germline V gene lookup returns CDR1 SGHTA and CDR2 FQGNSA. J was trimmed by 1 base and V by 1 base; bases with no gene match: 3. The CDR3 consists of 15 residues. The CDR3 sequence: CASSLELAGSYEQYF. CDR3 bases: TGTGCCAGCAGCTTAGAATTAGCGGGATCCTACGAGCAGTACTTC.

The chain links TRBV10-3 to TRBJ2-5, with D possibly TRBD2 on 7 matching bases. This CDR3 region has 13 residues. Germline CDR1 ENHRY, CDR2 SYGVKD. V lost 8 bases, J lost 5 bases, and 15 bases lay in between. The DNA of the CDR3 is TGTGCCATCGGGGGGGCGGGAATGGAGACCCAGTACTTC. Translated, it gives CAIGGAGMETQYF.

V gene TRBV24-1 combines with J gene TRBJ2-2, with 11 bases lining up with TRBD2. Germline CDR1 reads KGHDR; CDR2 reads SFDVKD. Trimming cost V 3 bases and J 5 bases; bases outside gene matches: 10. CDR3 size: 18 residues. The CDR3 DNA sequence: TGTGCCACCAGTGATCAGACTAGCGGGATCGGTTGGACCGGGGAGCTGTTTTTT. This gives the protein CATSDQTSGIGWTGELFF.

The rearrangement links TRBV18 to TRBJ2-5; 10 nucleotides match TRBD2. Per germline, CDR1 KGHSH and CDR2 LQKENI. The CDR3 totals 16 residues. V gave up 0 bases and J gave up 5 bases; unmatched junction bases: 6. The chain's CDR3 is CASSPPEAAGGETQYF. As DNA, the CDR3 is TGTGCCAGCTCACCACCGGAAGCAGCGGGAGGGGAGACCCAGTACTTC.

Here the CDR3 DNA reads TGTGCCACCAGTGACCTACCCGGGACAGGGTTATACAATGAGCAGTTCTTC. It translates to CATSDLPGTGLYNEQFF. The chain joins TRBV24-1 to TRBJ2-1; TRBD1 matches 9 bases. Trimming took 4 bases from V and 4 from J; bases not matched to a gene: 10. CDR3 length: 17 residues. Germline CDR1 KGHDR, CDR2 SFDVKD.

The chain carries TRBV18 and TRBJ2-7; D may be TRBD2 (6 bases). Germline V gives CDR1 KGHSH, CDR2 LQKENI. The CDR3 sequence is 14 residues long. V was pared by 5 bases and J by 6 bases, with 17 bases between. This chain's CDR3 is CASSTFARGGEQYF. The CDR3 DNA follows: TGTGCCAGCTCAACTTTTGCTAGGGGAGGCGAGCAGTACTTC.